This is a list of T cell receptor beta chains from one sample in a study of blood T cell repertoires in COVID-19. Clones were sequenced by immunoSEQ multiplex PCR, and TCRdb holds only the in-frame ones, with some missing. The sample has more than 110,000 clones; about 79% are singletons. Sequenced input: PBMCs or T cells enriched from blood (not recorded which). The receptors originated from a woman aged 45-60 years who had recovered from COVID-19. Both conserved end residues are part of each CDR3. Each record gives: D gene, J gene, clone size, V gene, CDR3 DNA, CDR3 protein. A D gene is named only where the DNA matches it firmly. Part of the rows lack a size; the others show once, few, many or a class for expanded clones.

d_call: -
j_call: TRBJ1-4
clone_size: -
v_call: TRBV9
cdr3_nt: TGTGCCAGCTCCGAGGGGGACCCTAATGAAAAACTGTTTTTT
cdr3_aa: CASSEGDPNEKLFF

d_call: -
j_call: TRBJ2-3
clone_size: -
v_call: TRBV6-1
cdr3_nt: TGTGCCAGCAGTGAAGTTACAGGCACAGATACGCAGTATTTT
cdr3_aa: CASSEVTGTDTQYF

d_call: TRBD1
j_call: TRBJ2-3
clone_size: -
v_call: TRBV24-1
cdr3_nt: TGTGCCACCAGTGAAACGGGACAGGGGTTAAAAACGCAGTATTTT
cdr3_aa: CATSETGQGLKTQYF

d_call: -
j_call: TRBJ1-1
clone_size: -
v_call: TRBV3-1/TRBV3-2
cdr3_nt: TGTGCCAGCAGCCAAGTGAGGTGGGACACTGAAGCTTTCTTT
cdr3_aa: CASSQVRWDTEAFF

d_call: TRBD1
j_call: TRBJ2-7
clone_size: -
v_call: TRBV12-3/TRBV12-4
cdr3_nt: TGTGCCAGCGTAGGGACAGGCTACGAGCAGTACTTC
cdr3_aa: CASVGTGYEQYF

d_call: -
j_call: TRBJ2-7
clone_size: -
v_call: TRBV7-9
cdr3_nt: TGTGCCAGCAGCCGACAGGCCTCCTACGAGCAGTACTTC
cdr3_aa: CASSRQASYEQYF

d_call: -
j_call: TRBJ2-1
clone_size: few
v_call: TRBV7-8
cdr3_nt: TGTGCCAGCAGCTTAAGGGAGGAGAGCTCCTACAATGAGCAGTTCTTC
cdr3_aa: CASSLREESSYNEQFF

d_call: -
j_call: TRBJ1-1
clone_size: -
v_call: TRBV29-1
cdr3_nt: TGCAGCGTTGGCCGGACAGACCTGAACACTGAAGCTTTCTTT
cdr3_aa: CSVGRTDLNTEAFF

d_call: -
j_call: TRBJ2-5
clone_size: -
v_call: TRBV5-1
cdr3_nt: TGCGCCAGCAGCTTGGCTAGGAAACAAGAGACCCAGTACTTC
cdr3_aa: CASSLARKQETQYF

d_call: TRBD1
j_call: TRBJ2-7
clone_size: -
v_call: TRBV12-3/TRBV12-4
cdr3_nt: TGTGCCAGCAGCCCAGGGGGCCGATACGAGCAGTACTTC
cdr3_aa: CASSPGGRYEQYF

d_call: -
j_call: TRBJ1-6
clone_size: -
v_call: TRBV9
cdr3_nt: TGTGCCAGCAGCGGCCAATTACAGTATTCACCCCTCCACTTT
cdr3_aa: CASSGQLQYSPLHF

d_call: -
j_call: TRBJ1-2
clone_size: -
v_call: TRBV19
cdr3_nt: TGTGCCAGTAGTCTCGGTCCGAGCTACACCTTC
cdr3_aa: CASSLGPSYTF

d_call: TRBD1
j_call: TRBJ1-6
clone_size: -
v_call: TRBV10-3
cdr3_nt: TGTGCCATCAGTGTATCCGGGACAGGATCAGATTCACCCCTCCACTTT
cdr3_aa: CAISVSGTGSDSPLHF

d_call: -
j_call: TRBJ2-7
clone_size: -
v_call: TRBV28
cdr3_nt: TGTGCCAGCAAATCTTTTAGCGAGCAGTACTTC
cdr3_aa: CASKSFSEQYF

d_call: -
j_call: TRBJ1-5
clone_size: -
v_call: TRBV6-4
cdr3_nt: TGTGCCAGCAGTGTAGAGGAAAATCAGCCCCAGCATTTT
cdr3_aa: CASSVEENQPQHF

d_call: -
j_call: TRBJ2-7
clone_size: -
v_call: TRBV12-3/TRBV12-4
cdr3_nt: TGTGCCAGCAGTTCTCTCTCCTACGAGCAGTACTTC
cdr3_aa: CASSSLSYEQYF

d_call: -
j_call: TRBJ2-3
clone_size: -
v_call: TRBV5-4
cdr3_nt: TGTGCCAGCAGCCCCCACACAGATACGCAGTATTTT
cdr3_aa: CASSPHTDTQYF

d_call: TRBD1
j_call: TRBJ2-3
clone_size: -
v_call: TRBV11-1
cdr3_nt: TGTGCCAGCAGCCGGACAGGGGGGCTGGCAGATACGCAGTATTTT
cdr3_aa: CASSRTGGLADTQYF

d_call: TRBD2
j_call: TRBJ2-1
clone_size: -
v_call: TRBV19
cdr3_nt: TGTGCCAGTAGTCACCCGGGACTAGCGGGAGGGGGCTACAATGAGCAGTTCTTC
cdr3_aa: CASSHPGLAGGGYNEQFF

d_call: TRBD1
j_call: TRBJ1-4
clone_size: once
v_call: TRBV5-1
cdr3_nt: TGCGCCAGCAGCACCACAGGGGGTGAAAAACTGTTTTTT
cdr3_aa: CASSTTGGEKLFF

d_call: -
j_call: TRBJ1-1
clone_size: -
v_call: TRBV5-6
cdr3_nt: TGTGCCAGCAGCTTGGAACCGGGTTCAGAAGCTTTCTTT
cdr3_aa: CASSLEPGSEAFF

d_call: -
j_call: TRBJ1-1
clone_size: -
v_call: TRBV5-1
cdr3_nt: TGCGCCAGCAGGTCGAGAGGGTGGGCGACTGAAGCTTTCTTT
cdr3_aa: CASRSRGWATEAFF

d_call: TRBD1
j_call: TRBJ2-2
clone_size: -
v_call: TRBV10-3
cdr3_nt: TGTGCCATCAGTGTGATCTCGTTGGGACAGGAAACCCCCCTAGAGGAGCTGTTTTTT
cdr3_aa: CAISVISLGQETPLEELFF

d_call: -
j_call: TRBJ1-1
clone_size: -
v_call: TRBV7-2
cdr3_nt: TGTGCCAGCAGGCGGCAGGGCCAGGGGAACACTGAAGCTTTCTTT
cdr3_aa: CASRRQGQGNTEAFF

d_call: TRBD1
j_call: TRBJ1-6
clone_size: -
v_call: TRBV30
cdr3_nt: TGTGCCTGGAGTGTTCCGGGACAGAAAAATTCACCCCTCCACTTT
cdr3_aa: CAWSVPGQKNSPLHF

d_call: -
j_call: TRBJ1-1
clone_size: -
v_call: TRBV10-3
cdr3_nt: TGTGCCATCAGTGATGCAGGGCGGACTGAAGCTTTCTTT
cdr3_aa: CAISDAGRTEAFF

d_call: -
j_call: TRBJ1-4
clone_size: -
v_call: TRBV3-1/TRBV3-2
cdr3_nt: TGTGCCAGCAGCGGTGGGAGAACAACTAATGAAAAACTGTTTTTT
cdr3_aa: CASSGGRTTNEKLFF

d_call: TRBD1
j_call: TRBJ1-1
clone_size: -
v_call: TRBV2
cdr3_nt: TGTGCCAGCAGTGCGACAGGGGTGAACACTGAAGCTTTCTTT
cdr3_aa: CASSATGVNTEAFF

d_call: TRBD2
j_call: TRBJ2-7
clone_size: -
v_call: TRBV5-1
cdr3_nt: TGCGCCAGCAGCTGGACCTGGACTAGCGGGGACTACGAGCAGTACTTC
cdr3_aa: CASSWTWTSGDYEQYF

d_call: -
j_call: TRBJ1-2
clone_size: -
v_call: TRBV7-9
cdr3_nt: TGTGCCAGCAGCCCTAGCGGGGTAGACTATGGCTACACCTTC
cdr3_aa: CASSPSGVDYGYTF